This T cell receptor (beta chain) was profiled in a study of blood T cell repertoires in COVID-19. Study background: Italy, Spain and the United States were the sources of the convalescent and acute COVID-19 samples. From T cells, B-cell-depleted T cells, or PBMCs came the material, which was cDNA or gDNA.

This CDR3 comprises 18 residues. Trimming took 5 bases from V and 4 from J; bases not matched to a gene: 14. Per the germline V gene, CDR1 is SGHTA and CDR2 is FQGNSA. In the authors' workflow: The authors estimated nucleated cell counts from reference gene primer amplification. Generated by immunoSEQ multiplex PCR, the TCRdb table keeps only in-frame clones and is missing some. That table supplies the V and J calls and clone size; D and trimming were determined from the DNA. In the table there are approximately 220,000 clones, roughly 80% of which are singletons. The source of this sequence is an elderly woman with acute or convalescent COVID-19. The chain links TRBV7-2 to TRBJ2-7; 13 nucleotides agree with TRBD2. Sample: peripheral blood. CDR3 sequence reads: CASSQPGTSGDRDYEQYF. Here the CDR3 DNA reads TGTGCCAGCAGCCAACCCGGGACTAGCGGGGATAGGGATTACGAGCAGTACTTC. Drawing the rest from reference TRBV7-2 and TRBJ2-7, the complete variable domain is GAGVSQSPSNKVTEKGKDVELRCDPISGHTALYWYRQSLGQGLEFLIYFQGNSAPDKSGLPSDRFSAERTGGSVSTLTIQRTQQEDSAVYLCASSQPGTSGDRDYEQYFGPGTRLTVT.